This T cell receptor (beta chain) was found in a study of OX40 agonist ivuxolimab in advanced cancers. This CDR3 has 13 residues. The germline V gene encodes CDR1 SEHNR and CDR2 FQNEAQ (reference sequence). Trimming pared 0 bases from V and 12 bases from J, leaving 9 bases between. Clones were sequenced by immunoSEQ multiplex PCR, and TCRdb holds only the in-frame ones, with some missing. The repertoire consists of about 65,000 clones, with about nine tenths occurring once and the leading ten covering around 1.1%. The TCR was taken from an adult with an advanced solid tumor such as melanoma, head and neck, liver or kidney cancer. The rearrangement links TRBV7-9 to TRBJ1-6; D call uncertain. This specimen was CD4+ or CD8+ T cells sorted from blood, taken in a trial of the OX40 agonist ivuxolimab. This CDR3 reads CASSLAGYQPLHF. The CDR3 nucleotides read TGTGCCAGCAGCTTAGCCGGGTACCAACCCCTCCACTTT.